The clone carrying this TCR beta chain was seen a handful of times. These data come from a study of T cells in Graves' hyperthyroidism and ophthalmopathy. This CDR3 has 16 residues. V was pared by 6 bases and J by 6 bases, with 11 bases of the junction left unmatched. Per the germline V gene, CDR1 is MNHNS and CDR2 is SASEGT. The CDR3 regions of TCR beta were amplified from RNA transcripts. When the TCR CDR3 underwent first-round RT-PCR, the HTBI primer set was used. TCRdb re-analysed the multiplex PCR reads in MiXCR, keeping a single row per CDR3 protein. The table has under 650,000 distinct CDR3 sequences, about 17% seen once. A lack of ophthalmopathy progression within 18 months defined stable Graves' hyperthyroidism. In patients aged 18 to 65, hyperthyroidism was newly diagnosed, with duration under 2 months.

Sequenced material: blood. This clonotype originated in a young woman with Graves' hyperthyroidism. This chain connects TRBV6-1 to TRBJ2-1; 10 bases match TRBD1. Here the CDR3 reads CASRPSDRGLSNEQFF. DNA for the CDR3: TGTGCCAGCAGACCATCCGACAGGGGGCTTTCCAATGAGCAGTTCTTC.